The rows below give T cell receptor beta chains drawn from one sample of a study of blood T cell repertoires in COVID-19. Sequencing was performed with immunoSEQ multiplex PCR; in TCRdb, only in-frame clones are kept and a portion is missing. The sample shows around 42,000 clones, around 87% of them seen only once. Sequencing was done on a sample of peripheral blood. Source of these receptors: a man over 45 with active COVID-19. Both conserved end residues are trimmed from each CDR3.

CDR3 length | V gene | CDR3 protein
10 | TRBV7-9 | ASSRENTEAF
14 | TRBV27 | ASSFKGQGALNEQF
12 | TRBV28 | ASMAQGQSYGYT
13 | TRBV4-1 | ASSRITGVYSPLH
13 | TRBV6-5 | ASSPRGGISYEQY
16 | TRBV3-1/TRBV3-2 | ASSQTGGAFTYNSPLH
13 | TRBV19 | ASKEGRNSNQPQH
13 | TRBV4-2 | ASSQVAEHRNEQF
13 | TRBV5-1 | ASSLAGGATDTQY
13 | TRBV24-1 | ATSDFRQGSYEQY
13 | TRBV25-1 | ASSSTTGLGIEAF
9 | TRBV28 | ASRIAETQY
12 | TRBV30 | AWSEGGSSYEQY
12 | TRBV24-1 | ATSGDRGLDEQF
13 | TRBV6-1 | ASSEGGQGYEKLF
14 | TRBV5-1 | ASSQDGSSGANVLT
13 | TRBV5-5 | ASSLASGGSEKLF
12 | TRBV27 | ASSLLTSTDTQY
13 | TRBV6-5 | ASEQRGHSGNTIY
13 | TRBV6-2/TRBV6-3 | ASSYSAETPTEAF
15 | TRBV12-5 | ASGLVLAGESTDTQY
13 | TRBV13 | ASSGREHMNTEAF
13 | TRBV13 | ASSTRTGFGNTIY
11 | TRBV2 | ASRGTGVTEQY
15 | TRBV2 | ASSEPGQGLMNTEAF
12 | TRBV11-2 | ASSLGFSSYEQY
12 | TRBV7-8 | ASSLIPSKDTQY
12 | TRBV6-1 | ASSEGRATDTQY
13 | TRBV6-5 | ASKVSGPGADTQY
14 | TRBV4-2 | ASSRATGTGVYEQY
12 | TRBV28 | ASRTDRGSYEQY